A selection of T cell receptor beta chains follows, all from one sample in a study of beta chain features in type 1 diabetes. The table came from immunoSEQ multiplex PCR; TCRdb's copy has only in-frame clones and leaves some out. The sample consists of around 400,000 clones, more than 13% of them appearing once. Sequenced material: naive CD4+ T cells from blood. These TCRs come from a woman aged 18-29 years in good health. Both conserved end residues are part of each CDR3. Fields, in order: V gene, D gene, J gene, CDR3 protein. D genes are given only for firm matches.

>TRBV30|TRBD1|TRBJ2-7
CAWSVSRGLYEQYF
>TRBV7-9|-|TRBJ2-1
CASSFLEQFF
>TRBV4-3|-|TRBJ2-3
CASSPYVAAGATDTQYF
>TRBV4-1|-|TRBJ2-1
CASSQDLEQGGYNEQFF
>TRBV7-8|TRBD1|TRBJ1-2
CASSLEGQGFNYGYTF
>TRBV28|-|TRBJ1-1
CASSARVEAFF
>TRBV25-1|-|TRBJ1-5
CASSDRDNQPQHF
>TRBV30|TRBD1|TRBJ1-2
CAWSTQGSYGYTF
>TRBV28|-|TRBJ2-5
CASSFWSGHKTQYF
>TRBV5-1|-|TRBJ2-3
CASSLRQGYTDTQYF
>TRBV4-1|-|TRBJ2-1
CASSQALGASSYNEQFF
>TRBV28|TRBD2|TRBJ2-1
CASRSGTSGSYNEQFF
>TRBV13|-|TRBJ2-5
CASSSTSRAETQYF
>TRBV30|-|TRBJ2-3
CAWSVGGESSTDTQYF
>TRBV7-6|-|TRBJ2-3
CASSLIGTADTQYF
>TRBV6-5|-|TRBJ1-1
CASSYLTGSAFF
>TRBV30|TRBD1|TRBJ1-5
CAWSVEGAPSNQPQHF
>TRBV5-6|-|TRBJ2-1
CASSPVANSYNEQFF
>TRBV19|TRBD2|TRBJ2-7
CASSPALAGGPWEQYF
>TRBV29-1|TRBD1|TRBJ1-2
CSVEEGATGYTF
>TRBV30|TRBD1|TRBJ1-1
CAWSALGQGLRNTEAFF
>TRBV7-3|-|TRBJ1-1
CASSRTGQMGTEAFF
>TRBV5-1|-|TRBJ2-5
CASSFTGAVMETQYF
>TRBV30|-|TRBJ1-1
CAWARGMNTEAFF